The source of this TCR beta chain is a study of blood T cell repertoires in COVID-19. Study information: Sample material is recorded as cDNA or gDNA derived from T cells, B-cell-depleted T cells, or PBMCs.

Method: immunoSEQ multiplex PCR; TCRdb's copy keeps in-frame clones and lacks some. Among roughly 120,000 clones, approximately 82% were seen once, and the ten largest hold less than 9%. Trimming stripped 5 bases from V and 3 bases from J, with 18 bases between. Per germline, CDR1 LNHNV and CDR2 YYDKDF (reference sequence). The CDR3 loop spans 16 amino acids. This sequence joins TRBV15 and TRBJ2-3; tentative D call: TRBD2 (6 bases). The TCR comes from a man aged 70 or older with active or convalescent COVID-19. Sequenced: peripheral blood. CDR3 amino acids: CATSGPGDDHTDTQYF. The CDR3 nucleotides read TGTGCCACCAGCGGTCCGGGGGACGATCATACAGATACGCAGTATTTT.